These 22 T cell receptor beta chains came from one sample sequenced in a study of cytomegalovirus exposure and HLA in healthy donors. The PCR made use of 60 Vbeta and 13 Jbeta primers. Measured with immunoSEQ multiplex PCR; TCRdb has only the in-frame clones, and not every one. Of about 200,000 clones in the sample, about 80% were seen once. The sequenced sample was PBMCs. Source of these receptors: a woman in her 30s in good health and CMV-seropositive.

The rearrangement uses TRBV19 and TRBJ2-2; maybe TRBD2 (5 bases). CDR3 length equals 13 residues. V was clipped by 4 bases and J by 6 bases, with 9 bases between them. Germline V gives CDR1 LNHDA, CDR2 SQIVND (reference sequence). CDR3 loop: CASSTGFAGELFF. The CDR3 nucleotides read TGTGCCAGTAGTACGGGGTTCGCCGGGGAGCTGTTTTTT.

This clone was seen just once. J is TRBJ1-1 and V is TRBV7-9; D call uncertain. Germline V lookup: CDR1 SEHNR, CDR2 FQNEAQ (reference sequence). There are 13 residues in the CDR3. Trimming pared 3 bases from V and 10 bases from J, leaving 15 bases between. The CDR3 loop is CASSFDAQAGAFF. In DNA, the CDR3 is TGTGCCAGCAGCTTCGATGCCCAGGCCGGAGCTTTCTTT.

The chain carries TRBV7-9 and TRBJ2-1; D remains unclear. CDR1 and CDR2 (germline): SEHNR, FQNEAQ (reference sequence). CDR3 length: 14 residues. V shed 3 bases and J shed 0 bases, with 6 bases lying between them. The CDR3 region has the DNA TGTGCCAGCAGCTTCCTGAGCTCCTACAATGAGCAGTTCTTC. This gives the protein CASSFLSSYNEQFF.

The chain recombines TRBV27 with TRBJ2-2; D not certain. Trimming stripped 5 bases from V and 2 bases from J, with 6 bases between. Germline V gives CDR1 MNHEY, CDR2 SMNVEV (reference sequence). The CDR3 is 13 residues long. The CDR3 sequence is CASSLPNTGELFF. The CDR3 nucleotides read TGTGCCAGCAGTCTTCCTAACACCGGGGAGCTGTTTTTT.

This clone was seen only a few times. V and J are TRBV9 and TRBJ1-2; D unclear. The CDR3 totals 15 residues. The ends were cut back, 4 bases at V and 6 bases at J, with 19 bases in the middle. CDR1 and CDR2 (germline): SGDLS, YYNGEE. CDR3 bases: TGTGCCAGCAGCCCCCATCGTTTAGGCGGGGATGGCTACACCTTC. This gives the protein CASSPHRLGGDGYTF.

The V call is TRBV7-2, the J call TRBJ2-3; 8 nucleotides line up with TRBD1. The CDR3 runs 14 residues. Trimming at V came to 4 bases and at J to 1 base, leaving 1 base not matched to a gene. Germline assignment: CDR1 SGHTA and CDR2 FQGNSA. Here the CDR3 reads CASSWDRRTDTQYF. CDR3 bases: TGTGCCAGCAGCTGGGACAGGCGCACAGATACGCAGTATTTT.

The chain employs TRBV10-3 and TRBJ2-7; 7 bases line up with TRBD1. Trimming at V came to 4 bases and at J to 4 bases, leaving 4 bases not matched to a gene. CDR1 is ENHRY, CDR2 SYGVKD, per germline. The CDR3 covers 13 residues. For the CDR3, the DNA is TGTGCCATCAGTGGGGACAGAGAATACGAGCAGTACTTC. Translation: CAISGDREYEQYF.

This clone was recorded a few times. The V call is TRBV5-4, the J call TRBJ2-7; the D is unclear. The CDR3 runs to 12 residues. Trimming cost V 4 bases and J 4 bases, with 9 bases left between them. Germline values: CDR1 SGHNT, CDR2 YYREEE (reference sequence). CDR3 in DNA: TGTGCCAGCAGCATAGCCGGGTACGAGCAGTACTTC. It codes for CASSIAGYEQYF. Variable domain in full (rest from reference TRBV5-4 and TRBJ2-7): ETGVTQSPTHLIKTRGQQVTLRCSSQSGHNTVSWYQQALGQGPQFIFQYYREEENGRGNFPPRFSGLQFPNYSSELNVNALELDDSALYLCASSIAGYEQYFGPGTRLTVT.

J is TRBJ2-7 and V is TRBV30, with 9 bases matching TRBD2. The germline V gene has CDR1 GTSNPN and CDR2 SVGIG (reference sequence). Unmatched junction bases numbered 7, after V lost 5 bases and J lost 2 bases. There are 14 residues in the CDR3. This CDR3 reads CAWRSSGITYEQYF. Here the CDR3 DNA reads TGTGCCTGGCGTTCTAGCGGGATAACCTACGAGCAGTACTTC. Full variable domain (rest looked up from reference TRBV30 and TRBJ2-7): SQTIHQWPATLVQPVGSPLSLECTVEGTSNPNLYWYRQAAGRGLQLLFYSVGIGQISSEVPQNLSASRPQDRQFILSSKKLLLSDSGFYLCAWRSSGITYEQYFGPGTRLTVT.

The CDR3 nucleotides are TGTGCCAGCAGTCGGGGAGAGGGTGACCAGCCCCAGCATTTT. Protein sequence: CASSRGEGDQPQHF. This chain connects TRBV27 to TRBJ1-5; D is ambiguous. Trimming pared 5 bases from V and 7 bases from J, leaving 15 bases between. CDR3 length equals 14 residues. Germline V gene lookup returns CDR1 MNHEY and CDR2 SMNVEV (reference sequence).

This clone was observed a single time. The genes are TRBV29-1 and TRBJ2-3, with 12 bases matching TRBD2. Germline V gene lookup returns CDR1 SQVTM and CDR2 ANQGSEA. CDR3 length equals 18 residues. V trimming: 0 bases; J trimming: 3 bases; junction bases outside the gene matches: 10. In DNA form, the CDR3 reads TGCAGCGTTGAAGAAGGGAGACTAGCGGGGGTTTTGACAGATACGCAGTATTTT. Translating it yields CSVEEGRLAGVLTDTQYF.

The V gene is TRBV14, the J gene TRBJ2-3, with D perhaps matching TRBD2 (6 bases). Germline CDR1 is SGHDN and CDR2 is FVKESK. V lost 5 bases to trimming and J lost 2 bases, with 17 bases between them. The CDR3 spans 16 residues. The CDR3 loop reads CASSSLLSGFTDTQYF. The CDR3 nucleotides are TGTGCCAGCAGCTCTCTCCTAAGCGGGTTCACAGATACGCAGTATTTT.

This chain connects TRBV28 to TRBJ2-7, with D possibly TRBD1 on 6 matching bases. The CDR3 consists of 12 residues. The V gene lost 6 bases and the J gene lost 4 bases, with 10 bases spanning the gap. The V gene's germline CDR1 is MDHEN and CDR2 SYDVKM. CDR3 protein: CASSWTEYEQYF. CDR3 sequence (DNA): TGTGCCAGCAGCTGGACAGAGTACGAGCAGTACTTC. Combining the CDR3 with reference TRBV28 and TRBJ2-7 gives the whole variable domain DVKVTQSSRYLVKRTGEKVFLECVQDMDHENMFWYRQDPGLGLRLIYFSYDVKMKEKGDIPEGYSVSREKKERFSLILESASTNQTSMYLCASSWTEYEQYFGPGTRLTVT.

The V and J genes are TRBV4-1 and TRBJ2-3; 8 positions match TRBD2. Per the germline V gene, CDR1 is MGHRA and CDR2 is YSYEKL. The CDR3 runs 15 residues. Trimming removed 4 bases from V and 3 bases from J; junction bases left unmatched: 6. CDR3 in DNA: TGCGCCAGCAGCCTCTTGGGACTAGGGACAGATACGCAGTATTTT. It is translated as CASSLLGLGTDTQYF.

The rearrangement joins TRBV2 to TRBJ2-5; TRBD2 is a possible D gene (5 bases). Trimming took off 1 base at V and 5 bases at J, with 14 bases between the two ends. CDR3 length: 15 amino acids. CDR1 and CDR2 from the germline V gene are SNHLY and FYNNEI. CDR3 loop: CASSEGLGNGETQYF. The DNA for the CDR3 is TGTGCCAGCAGTGAAGGACTCGGGAACGGGGAGACCCAGTACTTC.

The chain employs TRBV11-2 and TRBJ1-5, with TRBD1 as a possible D gene (6 bases). V was cut by 3 bases and J by 4 bases, with 10 bases left in between. CDR1 is SGHAT and CDR2 is FQNNGV in the germline V gene. This CDR3 contains 14 residues. The CDR3 region has the DNA TGTGCCAGCAGCTTGGATACAGGGAATCAGCCCCAGCATTTT. Its translation is CASSLDTGNQPQHF. The complete variable domain, with remaining parts taken from reference TRBV11-2 and TRBJ1-5, reads EAGVAQSPRYKIIEKRQSVAFWCNPISGHATLYWYQQILGQGPKLLIQFQNNGVVDDSQLPKDRFSAERLKGVDSTLKIQPAKLEDSAVYLCASSLDTGNQPQHFGDGTRLSIL.

The chain combines TRBV7-9 with TRBJ1-6; the D gene is possibly TRBD1 (5 bases). This CDR3 has 16 amino acids. V lost 5 bases and J lost 4, with 15 bases in between. Per germline, CDR1 SEHNR and CDR2 FQNEAQ (reference sequence). The CDR3 protein is CASSTMDMIYNSPLHF. The DNA for the CDR3 is TGTGCCAGCAGCACGATGGACATGATTTATAATTCACCCCTCCACTTT.

This clone was seen once. The V gene is TRBV7-2, the J gene TRBJ2-1; 11 nucleotides agree with TRBD2. Germline V gene lookup returns CDR1 SGHTA and CDR2 FQGNSA. After removal of 2 bases from V and 9 bases from J, the junction contained 6 bases not matched to a gene. The CDR3 contains 15 residues. Written as DNA, the CDR3 is TGTGCCAGCAGCTTACAACTAGCGGGAGAGGTTGAGCAGTTCTTC. Protein: CASSLQLAGEVEQFF.

The chain joins TRBV28 to TRBJ2-3, with 8 positions matching TRBD1. Trimming took 0 bases from V and 0 from J; bases not matched to a gene: 5. Per germline, CDR1 MDHEN and CDR2 SYDVKM. CDR3 length: 17 amino acids. Written as DNA, the CDR3 is TGTGCCAGCAGTTTATGGGGGACAGGTACTAGCACAGATACGCAGTATTTT. Encoded protein: CASSLWGTGTSTDTQYF.

The J gene is TRBJ2-7, the V gene TRBV11-3; tentative D call: TRBD1 (6 bases). Germline CDR1 and CDR2: SGHNT and YENEEA. Trimming pared 1 base from V and 2 bases from J, leaving 12 bases between. This CDR3 has 15 residues. The CDR3 DNA reads TGTGCCAGCAGCTTAGTTGGACAGCGACCCTACGAGCAGTACTTC. It specifies CASSLVGQRPYEQYF. Full variable domain (rest looked up from reference TRBV11-3 and TRBJ2-7): EAGVVQSPRYKIIEKKQPVAFWCNPISGHNTLYWYLQNLGQGPELLIRYENEEAVDDSQLPKDRFSAERLKGVDSTLKIQPAELGDSAVYLCASSLVGQRPYEQYFGPGTRLTVT.

V usage is TRBV2 and J usage is TRBJ1-5, with no clear D. The CDR3 extends over 13 amino acids. Germline V gives CDR1 SNHLY, CDR2 FYNNEI. Deletions cut 6 bases from V and 4 bases from J, with 10 bases between. The CDR3 here is CASRVSGNQPQHF. For the CDR3, the DNA is TGTGCCAGCAGGGTCTCCGGGAATCAGCCCCAGCATTTT. The whole variable domain, remainder taken from reference TRBV2 and TRBJ1-5, is EPEVTQTPSHQVTQMGQEVILRCVPISNHLYFYWYRQILGQKVEFLVSFYNNEISEKSEIFDDQFSVERPDGSNFTLKIRSTKLEDSAMYFCASRVSGNQPQHFGDGTRLSIL.

This clone has just a few counts. The rearrangement joins TRBV7-8 to TRBJ2-7; 8 nucleotides match TRBD2. The junction had 13 bases not matched to a gene; V was cut back by 1 base and J by 5 bases. This CDR3 is built from 17 residues. Germline V gives CDR1 SGHVS, CDR2 FQNEAQ. The DNA of the CDR3 is TGTGCCAGCAGCTTAGTGTTAAGTACTAGCGGTATCCACGAGCAGTACTTC. Translation gives CASSLVLSTSGIHEQYF.